This T cell receptor (beta chain) is drawn from a study of T cells in Graves' hyperthyroidism and ophthalmopathy. General observations from the study: Onset of ophthalmopathy came a median approximately 6.8 months after the model predicted it. Most clonotypes that expanded in the thyroid above 0.001 also showed up in blood.

Each diagnosis drew on symptoms, thyroxine, TRAb, thyroid ultrasound and orbital computed tomography findings. To note about this clonotype: Its antigen is still unknown.

Amplified TCR beta CDR3 regions came from RNA transcripts. The HTBI primer set was used in a first-round RT-PCR of the TCR CDR3. From the multiplex PCR reads, TCRdb called clonotypes with MiXCR, one entry per CDR3 protein. The table records roughly 570,000 distinct CDR3 sequences, just over 45% of them present only once. The CDR3 extends over 12 amino acids. The germline CDR1 and CDR2 sequences are SGHTA and FQGTGA. Trimming stripped 5 bases from V and 5 bases from J, with 9 bases between. The material sequenced was peripheral blood or thyroid tissue (not recorded which). This receptor was identified in an adult woman with Graves' disease, either hyperthyroidism or ophthalmopathy (not recorded which). V is TRBV7-3 and J is TRBJ1-1; D is ambiguous. CDR3 nucleotide sequence: TGTGCCAGCAGCGCCTCCGGGACTGAAGCTTTCTTT. This translates into CASSASGTEAFF.